The present entry profiles one T cell receptor (beta chain) with its context. The sample belongs to a study of blood T cell repertoires in COVID-19. Study-level information: Sites across the United States, Italy and Spain contributed samples from acute and convalescent COVID-19.

As originally analysed: Nucleated cell number was recorded as an estimate derived from reference gene primer amplification. Libraries were prepared by immunoSEQ multiplex PCR; TCRdb keeps only in-frame clonotypes and omits some of them. That table furnishes V, J and clone size, whereas the DNA furnished D and trimming. The sample has 95,000 or so clones; approximately 80% are singletons. A Seattle source enrolled patients during active infection and followed them longitudinally. The trim removed 2 bases at V and 5 bases at J, leaving 12 bases unmatched. CDR3 length: 17 residues. Germline values: CDR1 LGHNT, CDR2 FRNRAP.

The receptor comes from a man older than 75 with COVID-19, enrolled during active disease. The material sequenced was peripheral blood. The gene calls are TRBV12-5 and TRBJ1-5; 7 bases are a match to TRBD1. This CDR3 reads CASGLTQTGKMYQPQHF. CDR3 in DNA: TGTGCTAGTGGTTTGACCCAGACAGGGAAAATGTATCAGCCCCAGCATTTT. Supplemented by reference TRBV12-5 and TRBJ1-5, the full variable domain reads DARVTQTPRHKVTEMGQEVTMRCQPILGHNTVFWYRQTMMQGLELLAYFRNRAPLDDSGMPKDRFSAEMPDATLATLKIQPSEPRDSAVYFCASGLTQTGKMYQPQHFGDGTRLSIL.